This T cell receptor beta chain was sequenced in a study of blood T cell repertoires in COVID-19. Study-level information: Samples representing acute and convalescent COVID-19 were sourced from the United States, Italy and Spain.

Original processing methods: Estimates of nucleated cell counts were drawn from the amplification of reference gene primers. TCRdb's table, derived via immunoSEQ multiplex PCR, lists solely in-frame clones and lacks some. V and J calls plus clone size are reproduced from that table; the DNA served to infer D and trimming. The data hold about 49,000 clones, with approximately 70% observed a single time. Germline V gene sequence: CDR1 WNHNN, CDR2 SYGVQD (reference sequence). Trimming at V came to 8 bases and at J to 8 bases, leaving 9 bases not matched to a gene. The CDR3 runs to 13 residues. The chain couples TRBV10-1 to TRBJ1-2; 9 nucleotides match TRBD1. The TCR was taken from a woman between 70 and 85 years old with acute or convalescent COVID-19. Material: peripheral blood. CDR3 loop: CASPAHRGQGYTF. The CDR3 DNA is TGCGCCAGCCCGGCCCACAGGGGGCAAGGCTACACCTTC.